One TCR beta chain is described in this entry. Its antigen remains unidentified. Trimming at V came to 6 bases and at J to 7 bases, leaving 7 bases not matched to a gene. CDR1 and CDR2 (germline): MNHEY, SMNVEV (reference sequence). The CDR3 runs to 13 residues. The PCR employed 60 Vbeta primers together with 13 Jbeta primers. Libraries were prepared by immunoSEQ multiplex PCR; TCRdb keeps only in-frame clonotypes and omits some of them. The sample has approximately 150,000 clones; approximately 65% are singletons. The data originate from a study of cytomegalovirus exposure and HLA in healthy donors. Study observations and caveats: Later analysis identified several of the most significant clusters that appeared linked to common viral pathogens. The records held CMV serostatus as the only immune exposure information.

Sequencing used PBMCs. V usage is TRBV27 and J usage is TRBJ1-2; 8 positions match TRBD1. This receptor was obtained from a woman aged 55-69 years in good health and CMV-seronegative. The CDR3, as DNA: TGTGCCAGCAGCCCACAGGGGGATGGTGGCTACACCTTC. This translates into CASSPQGDGGYTF.